These 14 T cell receptor beta chains originate from one sample sequenced in a study of Graves' ophthalmopathy and Graves' hyperthyroidism. Transcripts of RNA were the source for amplifying TCR beta CDR3 regions. Following a first-round RT-PCR that used HTBI primers, a second-round multiplex PCR was carried out. A single record per CDR3 protein comes from TCRdb applying MiXCR to the multiplex PCR reads. The sample has about 400,000 distinct CDR3 sequences; roughly 20% are singletons. Material: peripheral blood. These receptors were collected from a woman aged 18-29 years with stable Graves' hyperthyroidism.

This clonotype appeared many times. The chain has TRBV6-1 and TRBJ1-6; D is unclear. Germline-derived CDR1 and CDR2 are MNHNS and SASEGT. The CDR3 is made up of 13 amino acids. V lost 1 base, J lost 7 bases, and 5 bases lay in between. DNA of the CDR3: TGTGCCAGCAGTGAAGTACCCAATTCACCCCTCCACTTT. Residues: CASSEVPNSPLHF.

This clonotype came up many times. The genes are TRBV15 and TRBJ2-2; 12 bases map to TRBD1. The V and J ends lost 8 bases and 6 bases, in that order; junction bases with no gene match: 10. The CDR3 loop spans 16 amino acids. Germline V lookup: CDR1 LNHNV, CDR2 YYDKDF (reference sequence). The DNA for the CDR3 is TGTGCCACCTTTAACCGGGACAGGGGGCTCGCCGGGGAGCTGTTTTTT. Translated: CATFNRDRGLAGELFF.

This clonotype was picked up many times. This chain joins TRBV30 and TRBJ2-5, with unresolved D. The CDR3 runs 11 residues. Germline V gene lookup returns CDR1 GTSNPN and CDR2 SVGIG (reference sequence). V was pared by 3 bases and J by 5 bases, with 7 bases between. Here the CDR3 DNA reads TGTGCCTGGAGGTTAGGGGAGACCCAGTACTTC. It is translated as CAWRLGETQYF.

The chain couples TRBV28 to TRBJ1-1; possible D gene TRBD1, 5 bases. V gave up 5 bases and J gave up 3 bases, with 16 bases separating them. Germline V CDR1 and CDR2: MDHEN, SYDVKM. The CDR3 sequence is 15 residues long. CDR3 amino acids: CASSPGGEGHTEAFF. The CDR3 bases are TGTGCCAGCAGTCCCGGCGGGGAGGGGCACACTGAAGCTTTCTTT.

The V gene is TRBV5-1, the J gene TRBJ2-5, with 9 bases lining up with TRBD1. In germline, CDR1 is SGHRS, CDR2 YFSETQ. The ends lost 4 bases at V and 5 bases at J; junction bases unmatched: 6. The CDR3 covers 14 residues. The CDR3 region is CASSARDREETQYF. CDR3 in DNA: TGCGCCAGCAGCGCTCGGGACAGGGAGGAGACCCAGTACTTC.

This clonotype was counted many times. V gene TRBV29-1 combines with J gene TRBJ2-5; D ambiguous. V lost 1 base, J lost 5 bases, and 14 bases lay in between. CDR1 and CDR2 from the germline V gene are SQVTM and ANQGSEA. This CDR3 is 14 amino acids long. CDR3 in amino acids: CSVEVGKVGETQYF. CDR3 coding DNA: TGCAGCGTTGAAGTGGGCAAGGTCGGCGAGACCCAGTACTTC.

In this sample, this clonotype turned up many times. The chain combines TRBV19 with TRBJ2-7; 7 bases fit TRBD2. There are 11 residues in the CDR3. The ends lost 5 bases at V and 9 bases at J; junction bases unmatched: 4. Looked up from germline, CDR1 is LNHDA and CDR2 is SQIVND (reference sequence). CDR3: CASSPGRVQYF. CDR3 nucleotide sequence: TGTGCCAGTAGTCCAGGGAGGGTGCAGTACTTC.

The chain is built from TRBV6-5 and TRBJ2-5; 7 bases are a match to TRBD1. The CDR3 extends over 16 amino acids. Unmatched junction bases numbered 8, after V lost 0 bases and J lost 4 bases. CDR1 MNHEY and CDR2 SVGAGI come from the germline V gene. CDR3 coding DNA: TGTGCCAGCAGTTACTCACCGTCAAGACAGGGAGAGACCCAGTACTTC. As protein: CASSYSPSRQGETQYF.

This clonotype was recorded at least ten times. This rearrangement joins TRBV4-1 to TRBJ2-5; D not certain. Trimming left V 2 bases short and J 5 bases short, with 9 bases between. This CDR3 is 13 amino acids long. Looked up from germline, CDR1 is MGHRA and CDR2 is YSYEKL. Here the CDR3 DNA reads TGCGCCAGCAGCCAAATAGTATATGAGACCCAGTACTTC. It codes for CASSQIVYETQYF.

Ten or more counts support this clonotype. The chain carries TRBV28 and TRBJ1-5; D call uncertain. There are 12 residues in the CDR3. Looked up from germline, CDR1 is MDHEN and CDR2 is SYDVKM. V was pared by 10 bases and J by 1 base, with 8 bases between. The DNA of the CDR3 is TGTGCCATACGACGAAGCAATCAGCCCCAGCATTTT. This encodes CAIRRSNQPQHF.

The chain combines TRBV6-2 or TRBV6-3 with TRBJ1-6; possibly TRBD1 for D (5 bases). V lost 0 bases and J 10 bases, leaving 13 bases between the germline ends. Germline CDR1 and CDR2: MNHEY and SVGEGT. There are 15 residues in the CDR3. The chain's CDR3 is CASSYSMQGKSPLHF. DNA for the CDR3: TGTGCCAGCAGTTACTCGATGCAGGGAAAATCACCCCTCCACTTT.

The chain uses TRBV5-1 and TRBJ1-1; D is unresolved. CDR3 length: 13 amino acids. Trimming removed 2 bases from V and 3 bases from J, with 8 bases in between. Germline CDR1 reads SGHRS; CDR2 reads YFSETQ. CDR3 residues: CASSFKRDTEAFF. Written as DNA, the CDR3 is TGCGCCAGCAGCTTTAAGAGGGACACTGAAGCTTTCTTT.

The chain joins TRBV12-3 or TRBV12-4 to TRBJ1-2; possibly TRBD1 for D (6 bases). The CDR3 has 15 amino acids. V lost 7 bases to trimming and J lost 2 bases, with 17 bases between them. For the CDR3, the DNA is TGTGCCAGCATCGCGAATGGGCAGGGGAACTATGGCTACACCTTC. Its protein product is CASIANGQGNYGYTF.

This clonotype was seen repeatedly, ten times or more. V and J are TRBV6-5 and TRBJ1-1; the D gene is possibly TRBD1 (5 bases). Germline CDR1 MNHEY, CDR2 SVGAGI. The CDR3 has 13 amino acids. The ends were cut back, 11 bases at V and 2 bases at J, with 15 bases in the middle. The CDR3 sequence is CACGGGLNTEAFF. The CDR3 DNA is TGTGCCTGCGGGGGGGGACTTAACACTGAAGCTTTCTTT.